The rows below give T cell receptor beta chains drawn from one sample of a study of shared clonotypes between healthy human individuals. Sequenced by immunoSEQ multiplex PCR; TCRdb stores in-frame clones only, minus some. The sample shows approximately 2.1 million clones, approximately 93% of them seen only once. Sequencing was done on a sample of naive CD4+ T cells from PBMCs. Receptors originate from a man aged 18 to 35 in good health. Some clones in this sample may be carry-over from other donors' samples. CDR3s include the opening cysteine and the closing phenylalanine or tryptophan. A D gene is named only where the DNA matches it firmly. Clone size appears in some rows only: once, few, many, or a class for an expanded clone.

D gene,V gene,clone size,J gene,CDR3 DNA,CDR3 protein
-,TRBV29-1,-,TRBJ1-1,TGCAGCGTTGAAATTGTTGACAGAGAAGCTTTCTTT,CSVEIVDREAFF
TRBD2,TRBV7-2,-,TRBJ2-3,TGTGCCAGCAGCTTGGTTAGCGGGCCCGAGGCAGATACGCAGTATTTT,CASSLVSGPEADTQYF
-,TRBV11-2,-,TRBJ2-5,TGTGCCAGCGGGGTGGCGGAGACCCAGTACTTC,CASGVAETQYF
TRBD1,TRBV19,-,TRBJ2-7,TGTGCCAGTTCCGGGACAGGGCGGTACGAGCAGTACTTC,CASSGTGRYEQYF
-,TRBV5-1,-,TRBJ1-2,TGCGCCAGCAGCTTGAGTAGGGGCTATGGCTACACCTTC,CASSLSRGYGYTF
-,TRBV5-1,-,TRBJ2-1,TGCGCCAGCAGCTTGGGCCCCGTCTTCACTGAGCAGTTCTTC,CASSLGPVFTEQFF
-,TRBV28,few,TRBJ1-5,TGTGCCAGCGGGGGCAGGGCCCAATTCCTCAGCAATCAGCCCCAGCATTTT,CASGGRAQFLSNQPQHF
-,TRBV6-5,-,TRBJ2-1,TGTGCCAGCAGCCCTGACAGGTATGAGCAGTTCTTC,CASSPDRYEQFF
-,TRBV19,-,TRBJ2-1,TGTGCCAGTAGTCGGACTGGAACCAATGAGCAGTTCTTC,CASSRTGTNEQFF
-,TRBV5-1,few,TRBJ1-1,TGCGCCAGCAGCTTGTCCGGAGGTGAAGCTTTCTTT,CASSLSGGEAFF
TRBD1,TRBV19,-,TRBJ1-3,TGTGCCAGTACAGGGGGCCGAGCTGGAAACACCATATATTTT,CASTGGRAGNTIYF
TRBD2,TRBV6-6,-,TRBJ2-5,TGTGCCAGCTCCCTAGCGGGACACGCGAGCCAAGAGACCCAGTACTTC,CASSLAGHASQETQYF
-,TRBV6-1,-,TRBJ1-2,TGTGCCAGCAGTGAACTGGGGACCTTCTATGGCTACACCTTC,CASSELGTFYGYTF
-,TRBV29-1,-,TRBJ2-5,TGCAGCGTTGAGAGGGGGGGAAGCGGAACGCAGTACTTC,CSVERGGSGTQYF
-,TRBV7-9,-,TRBJ1-1,TGTGCCAGCAGCTTAGTAAGGGGTAGGGCTTTCTTT,CASSLVRGRAFF
TRBD1,TRBV4-1,-,TRBJ2-5,TGCGCCAGCAGCCAAGATGGGACAGGGAAGGAGACCCAGTACTTC,CASSQDGTGKETQYF
-,TRBV9,-,TRBJ2-3,TGTGCCAGCAGCGTACTTGGAGGGCAAGATACGCAGTATTTT,CASSVLGGQDTQYF
-,TRBV5-4,-,TRBJ1-2,TGTGCCAGCAGCTTTGGCAGGGGAGCTAACTATGGCTACACCTTC,CASSFGRGANYGYTF
-,TRBV4-1,-,TRBJ2-3,TGCGCCAGCAGTGGGCAGTGGGGGTTTCCTCAATCTGGCACAGATACGCAGTATTTT,CASSGQWGFPQSGTDTQYF
-,TRBV7-9,-,TRBJ2-7,TGTGCCAGCAGCCCGACAAGAGACCGCAGCTCCTACGAGCAGTACTTC,CASSPTRDRSSYEQYF
-,TRBV5-1,-,TRBJ2-3,TGCGCCAGCAGCTTTCCTTCCGGGAAAAGGGCAGATACGCAGTATTTT,CASSFPSGKRADTQYF
-,TRBV11-3,-,TRBJ1-1,TGTGCCAGCAGCGGTGGGGTTAACACTGAAGCTTTCTTT,CASSGGVNTEAFF
-,TRBV25-1,-,TRBJ1-5,TGTGCCAGCAGTGAGTCTGGCAGAACAAACAATCAGCCCCAGCATTTT,CASSESGRTNNQPQHF
TRBD1,TRBV15,-,TRBJ1-2,TGTGCCACCAGCAGAGAGGGACAGGGGATCTATGGCTACACCTTC,CATSREGQGIYGYTF
-,TRBV2,-,TRBJ2-7,TGTGCCAGCAGAGAGGACAGAGCTTCCCACGAGCAGTACTTC,CASREDRASHEQYF
TRBD2,TRBV9,-,TRBJ2-1,TGTGCCAGCAGCGTAGTGGGACTAGCGGGAGAGCCTTACTTGGGGGAGCAGTTCTTC,CASSVVGLAGEPYLGEQFF
TRBD2,TRBV9,-,TRBJ2-7,TGTGCCAGCAGCGCCGCCGCGGGAGCAAGGTACGAGCAGTACTTC,CASSAAAGARYEQYF
TRBD1,TRBV27,-,TRBJ2-7,TGTGCCAGCAGTCCACACAGGGGCCCCTACGAGCAGTACTTC,CASSPHRGPYEQYF
TRBD1,TRBV5-1,-,TRBJ2-6,TGCGCCAGCAGCTGGGACAGCCTCTCCCGTAACTCTGGGGCCAACGTCCTGACTTTC,CASSWDSLSRNSGANVLTF
-,TRBV7-2,-,TRBJ1-1,TGTGCCAGCAGCTTAGCGGTAGATACTGAAGCTTTCTTT,CASSLAVDTEAFF
TRBD2,TRBV29-1,-,TRBJ2-5,TGCAGCGTGGGGGGGAGGGCCCGGGAGACCCAGTACTTC,CSVGGRARETQYF
-,TRBV7-8,-,TRBJ2-4,TGTGCCAGCAGCCCCGGGCAGAGGGGAAACATTCAGTACTTC,CASSPGQRGNIQYF
-,TRBV6-4,-,TRBJ2-3,TGTGCCAGCAGTGAGATGCTGGCAGATACGCAGTATTTT,CASSEMLADTQYF
TRBD1,TRBV7-9,-,TRBJ1-2,TGTGCCAGCAGCTTAGCGCTCGTGACAGGGGGCACGGCTGGCTACACCTTC,CASSLALVTGGTAGYTF
-,TRBV6-1,-,TRBJ2-2,TGTGCCAGCAGTGACGGGTCATCGGGGACCGGGGAGCTGTTTTTT,CASSDGSSGTGELFF
-,TRBV15,-,TRBJ2-5,TGTGCCACCAGCGGCCGGGACAAAGAGACCCAGTACTTC,CATSGRDKETQYF
-,TRBV19,-,TRBJ1-1,TGTGCCAGTAGTATAGTTGGCGGCGCTGAAGCTTTCTTT,CASSIVGGAEAFF